This T cell receptor (beta chain) comes out of a study of shared clonotypes between healthy human individuals. Produced via immunoSEQ multiplex PCR; TCRdb's table is partial and in-frame only. This table holds under 1,100,000 clones, around 75% found once. V shed 4 bases and J shed 4 bases, with 2 bases lying between them. This CDR3 has 10 amino acids. The receptor was isolated from a man between 18 and 35 years old in good health. The sample taken for sequencing was memory CD4+ T cells sorted from blood. Described subset: CD45RA-negative fraction. The chain combines TRBV5-3 with TRBJ1-2; no definite D call. TRBV5-3 is flagged as an ORF with uncertain function. DNA for the CDR3: TGTGCCAGAAGCCTCTATGGCTACACCTTC. As protein: CARSLYGYTF.